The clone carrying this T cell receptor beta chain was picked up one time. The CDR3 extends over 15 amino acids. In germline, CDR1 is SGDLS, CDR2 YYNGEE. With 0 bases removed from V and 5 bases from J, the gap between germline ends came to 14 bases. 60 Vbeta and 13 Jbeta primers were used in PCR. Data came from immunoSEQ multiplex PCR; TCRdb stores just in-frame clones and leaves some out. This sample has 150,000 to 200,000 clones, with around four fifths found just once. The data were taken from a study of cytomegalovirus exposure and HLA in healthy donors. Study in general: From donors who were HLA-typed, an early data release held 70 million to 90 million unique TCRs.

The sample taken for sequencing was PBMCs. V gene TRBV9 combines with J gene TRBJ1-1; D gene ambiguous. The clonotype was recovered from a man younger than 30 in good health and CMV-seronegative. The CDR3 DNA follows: TGTGCCAGCAGCGTAGCAGGCCCAGCAGCTACTGAAGCTTTCTTT. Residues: CASSVAGPAATEAFF.